This TCR beta chain was sequenced in a study of T-cell memory formation after mild COVID-19. The CDR3 consists of 16 residues. Unmatched junction bases numbered 8, after V lost 4 bases and J lost 6 bases. Germline CDR1 reads SGDLS; CDR2 reads YYNGEE. Regarding the study as a whole: Clones contracting day 15 to 85 were balanced CD4/CD8; later expanders leaned CD4+. Pre-infection memory carried some responding clones, suggesting that cross-reactive memory joined.

A word on this clonotype: Its matching antigen is unknown.

TCRdb processed the 5' RACE reads anew with MiXCR; each CDR3 protein has one entry. Of 240,000 or so distinct CDR3 sequences detected, approximately 9% appear once; the ten largest clones hold 22%. This TCR was recovered from a man between 18 and 29 years old who had mild COVID-19 (a few samples of this study predate the infection). Cell type and time point are not known. Sequencing was performed on PBMCs or a T cell subset sorted from them (not recorded which). This chain joins TRBV9 and TRBJ1-6, with 9 bases identical to TRBD1. The CDR3 loop is CASSPRTGESNSPLHF. Here the CDR3 DNA reads TGTGCCAGCAGCCCCCGGACAGGGGAGAGTAATTCACCCCTCCACTTT.